The present TCR beta chain was sequenced within a study of CD8 T cells in ankylosing spondylitis. General study points: In ankylosing spondylitis blood, a motif of eight highly homologous TCR beta variants appeared characteristic.

The sample holds many counts of this clonotype. What it binds is not known. With V trimmed by 4 bases and J by 2 bases, 11 bases remained unmatched. This CDR3 is built from 17 residues. Germline V CDR1 and CDR2: MNHEY, SVGAGI. In TCRdb, the 5' RACE reads were re-called with MiXCR into one record per CDR3 protein. The repertoire includes about 220,000 distinct CDR3 sequences, 7% to 8% of them detected once, and approximately 14% sits in the top ten. The specimen was blood, either unsorted or a sorted T cell fraction (not recorded which). The gene calls are TRBV6-5 and TRBJ2-7; 10 bases are shared with TRBD2. The clonotype originates from a male donor with ankylosing spondylitis. The CDR3 coding sequence is TGTGCCAGCAGTTCGCCCCTAGCGGGAGTGGGGACCTACGAGCAGTACTTC. Its protein is CASSSPLAGVGTYEQYF.